The 12 T cell receptor beta chains below come from one sample, sequenced in a study of cytomegalovirus exposure and HLA in healthy donors. Profiled with immunoSEQ multiplex PCR; TCRdb holds only in-frame clones, not every one. The table includes roughly 300,000 clones, about nine tenths detected once. The sample consisted of PBMCs. These receptors were obtained from a woman aged 18-35 years in good health and CMV-seronegative.

This clone was observed a single time. The chain joins TRBV30 to TRBJ2-2; 8 bases agree with TRBD1. Losses at the gene ends were 1 base for V and 3 bases for J; bases not matched to a gene: 7. The CDR3 has 16 amino acids. The V gene's germline CDR1 is GTSNPN and CDR2 SVGIG (reference sequence). CDR3 bases: TGTGCCTGGAGTGCCCGAGACAGGGGCCACACCGGGGAGCTGTTTTTT. The encoded protein is CAWSARDRGHTGELFF. Full variable domain (remainder filled in from reference TRBV30 and TRBJ2-2): SQTIHQWPATLVQPVGSPLSLECTVEGTSNPNLYWYRQAAGRGLQLLFYSVGIGQISSEVPQNLSASRPQDRQFILSSKKLLLSDSGFYLCAWSARDRGHTGELFFGEGSRLTVL.

The chain uses TRBV18 and TRBJ1-2; D possibly corresponds to TRBD1 (6 bases). Trimming removed 0 bases from V and 4 bases from J, with 12 bases in between. Per the germline V gene, CDR1 is KGHSH and CDR2 is LQKENI. CDR3 size: 15 residues. The CDR3 region is CASSPPTGAVYGYTF. CDR3 sequence (DNA): TGTGCCAGCTCACCACCGACAGGAGCAGTCTATGGCTACACCTTC.

This rearrangement joins TRBV19 to TRBJ1-1; 7 bases are shared with TRBD1. The CDR3 totals 14 residues. Germline V gene data show CDR1 as LNHDA and CDR2 as SQIVND (reference sequence). With V trimmed by 7 bases and J by 0 bases, 5 bases remained unmatched. CDR3 sequence: CASTQGQLNTEAFF. CDR3 nucleotides: TGTGCCAGTACCCAGGGACAGCTGAACACTGAAGCTTTCTTT.

The rearrangement joins TRBV12-2 to TRBJ2-5; TRBD2 reflects the table's D call only, with no check against the DNA. TRBV12-2 is annotated as a pseudogene. The CDR3 length is 12 residues. CDR3 sequence (DNA): TGTGCAAGTCGCCCAGACGGGGGGACCCAGTACTTC. Amino acid sequence: CASRPDGGTQYF.

The CDR3 DNA reads TGTGCCAGCAGCGTAGAAGCAGGGGGCGGTTACGAGCAGTACTTC. It codes for CASSVEAGGGYEQYF. This chain uses TRBV9 with TRBJ2-7, with 8 positions matching TRBD1. CDR3 size: 15 residues. Germline V gene data show CDR1 as SGDLS and CDR2 as YYNGEE. V shed 0 bases, J shed 4 bases, and the junction held 6 bases outside the gene matches.

The rearrangement joins TRBV10-3 to TRBJ1-2; 8 bases are a match to TRBD1. The CDR3 has 14 amino acids. Germline V gene lookup returns CDR1 ENHRY and CDR2 SYGVKD. With V trimmed by 7 bases and J by 3 bases, 7 bases remained unmatched. In DNA form, the CDR3 reads TGTGCCATCAAGGGGTCAGGGGGCGACTATGGCTACACCTTC. The encoded protein is CAIKGSGGDYGYTF.

This rearrangement joins TRBV6-1 to TRBJ1-5; 10 bases map to TRBD1. V lost 4 bases and J lost 5; bases outside the gene matches: 5. The germline CDR1 and CDR2 sequences are MNHNS and SASEGT. The CDR3 loop spans 15 amino acids. The CDR3 sequence: CASSAGQGVYQPQHF. DNA of the CDR3: TGTGCCAGCAGTGCCGGACAGGGGGTGTATCAGCCCCAGCATTTT.

This clone was seen just once. The chain couples TRBV7-2 to TRBJ2-3, with TRBD2 matching over 9 bases. Germline V gene data show CDR1 as SGHTA and CDR2 as FQGNSA. There are 15 residues in the CDR3. The junction had 4 bases not matched to a gene; V was cut back by 2 bases and J by 4 bases. The CDR3 sequence is CASSLSGGRADTQYF. The CDR3 bases are TGTGCCAGCAGCTTAAGTGGCGGGAGGGCAGATACGCAGTATTTT.

This chain connects TRBV29-1 to TRBJ2-1; perhaps TRBD2 as D (6 bases). V dropped 3 bases and J dropped 12 bases, with 9 bases sitting between them. Germline CDR1 reads SQVTM; CDR2 reads ANQGSEA. The CDR3 spans 10 residues. CDR3 amino acids: CSVEVSGQFF. In nucleotides, the CDR3 is TGCAGCGTTGAGGTTAGCGGGCAGTTCTTC.

This clone occurred once. The chain carries TRBV19 and TRBJ1-2; 8 nucleotides align to TRBD1. V lost 3 bases to trimming and J lost 8 bases; unmatched junction nucleotides: 8. This CDR3 has 14 residues. The V gene's germline CDR1 is LNHDA and CDR2 SQIVND (reference sequence). CDR3 nucleotides: TGTGCCAGTAGTATCCAGGGGGCGAACTCAGGCTACACCTTC. This translates into CASSIQGANSGYTF.

The chain links TRBV4-3 to TRBJ2-7; no firm D call. The germline V gene has CDR1 LGHNA and CDR2 YSLEER. V was shortened by 0 bases and J by 3 bases, with 9 bases between the two germline ends. The CDR3 totals 14 residues. The CDR3 sequence: CASSQDNTDYEQYF. The CDR3 bases are TGCGCCAGCAGCCAAGATAACACAGACTACGAGCAGTACTTC.

The V gene is TRBV5-1, the J gene TRBJ2-1, with 7 positions matching TRBD1. The CDR3 totals 17 residues. Unmatched junction bases numbered 14, after V lost 7 bases and J lost 1 base. Germline values: CDR1 SGHRS, CDR2 YFSETQ. The CDR3 DNA is TGCGCCAGCGCCCTGGGGTCTACAGGGGTTTCCTACAATGAGCAGTTCTTC. It translates to CASALGSTGVSYNEQFF.